The 28 T cell receptor beta chains presented below share a single source sample, sequenced in a study of T cells in Graves' hyperthyroidism and ophthalmopathy. From RNA transcripts, TCR beta CDR3 regions were amplified. First-round RT-PCR targeting the TCR CDR3 was performed with the HTBI primer set. TCRdb re-called the multiplex PCR reads through MiXCR, storing one row per CDR3 protein. The sample holds about 560,000 distinct CDR3 sequences; roughly 46% are singletons and the top ten take 8.2%. The sequenced sample was peripheral blood or thyroid tissue (not recorded which). The receptors come from a woman under 30 with Graves' hyperthyroidism.

Concerning this clonotype itself: This may stem from a read error, because a much larger clone lies one nucleotide away. V usage is TRBV2 and J usage is TRBJ2-7; D gene uncertain. Germline-derived CDR1 and CDR2 are SNHLY and FYNNEI. V was shortened by 9 bases and J by 5 bases, with 14 bases between the two germline ends. The CDR3 length is 12 residues. CDR3 amino acids: CASTDDTHEQYF. CDR3 sequence (DNA): TGTGCCAGTACAGATGATACCCACGAGCAGTACTTC.

The sample holds many counts of this clonotype. The chain couples TRBV29-1 to TRBJ1-3; D is ambiguous. CDR1 and CDR2 (germline): SQVTM, ANQGSEA. This CDR3 spans 12 amino acids. V was clipped by 4 bases and J by 3 bases, with 7 bases between them. CDR3 bases: TGCAGCGTTGGATTGGGTGGAAACACCATATATTTT. Amino acids: CSVGLGGNTIYF.

This clonotype was detected many times. This chain joins TRBV25-1 and TRBJ1-6; possible D gene TRBD1, 6 bases. This CDR3 region has 14 residues. The ends were cut back, 2 bases at V and 9 bases at J, with 11 bases in the middle. Germline V gene data show CDR1 as MGHDK and CDR2 as SYGVNS. In DNA, the CDR3 is TGTGCCAGCAGTGAACGACAGGTTATTTCACCCCTCCACTTT. It encodes CASSERQVISPLHF.

This clonotype was seen many times. An end of the junction differs from the germline gene, which may be a read error. The V call is TRBV7-7, the J call TRBJ1-5, with D maybe TRBD1 (5 bases). From germline, CDR1 is SSHAT and CDR2 FNYEAQ (reference sequence). The CDR3 runs 13 residues. The CDR3 nucleotides read TGTGCTAGCAGCTCCTCGTGGGGGTCGCCCCAGCATTTT. The encoded protein is CASSSSWGSPQHF.

A remark on this clonotype: One end of the junction fails to match germline, which may point to a read error. DNA of the CDR3: TGCAGCGTTGAAGACTGGAGGGTCGGATCGGGGGACACTGAAGCTTCCTTT. As protein: CSVEDWRVGSGDTEASF. The chain joins TRBV29-1 to TRBJ1-1; TRBD1 is a possible D gene (6 bases). This CDR3 is 17 amino acids long. Germline CDR1 SQVTM, CDR2 ANQGSEA.

This clonotype has more than one count but fewer than ten. The rearrangement joins TRBV6-5 to TRBJ2-5; 12 bases fit TRBD2. Unmatched junction bases numbered 10, after V lost 2 bases and J lost 3 bases. CDR1 and CDR2 (germline): MNHEY, SVGAGI. There are 18 residues in the CDR3. This chain's CDR3 is CASSYKGLAGGPEETQYF. The CDR3 DNA reads TGTGCCAGCAGTTACAAAGGGCTAGCGGGAGGGCCAGAAGAGACCCAGTACTTC.

V gene TRBV6-6 combines with J gene TRBJ2-5; 9 bases are shared with TRBD1. The CDR3 loop spans 13 amino acids. Germline V gene sequence: CDR1 MNHNY, CDR2 SVGAGI (reference sequence). Trimming at V came to 10 bases and at J to 5 bases, leaving 8 bases not matched to a gene. The CDR3 loop reads CANSQGAGETQYF. The CDR3 DNA reads as TGTGCCAACTCACAGGGGGCAGGGGAGACCCAGTACTTC.

About this clonotype: One junction end does not reproduce the germline sequence, and a read error may be involved. The chain joins TRBV5-1 to TRBJ1-2; no clear D gene. This CDR3 comprises 14 residues. The germline V gene encodes CDR1 SGHRS and CDR2 YFSETQ. The CDR3 DNA is TGTGCCAGCAGCTTGATCGTAACTAACTATGGCTACACCTTC. It encodes CASSLIVTNYGYTF.

CDR3 sequence (DNA): TGTGCCAGCAGTCCCAACAGGGACAAGAACACTGAAGCTTTCTTT. Translation: CASSPNRDKNTEAFF. The V and J genes are TRBV25-1 and TRBJ1-1, with a possible D match to TRBD1 (6 bases). The V end lost 5 bases, the J end lost 1 base, and 14 bases lay between the germline ends. The CDR3 runs 15 residues. Germline V gene sequence: CDR1 MGHDK, CDR2 SYGVNS.

As for this clonotype: One junction end does not reproduce the germline sequence, and a read error may be involved. The V call is TRBV15, the J call TRBJ1-1; 7 bases are a match to TRBD1. The CDR3 extends over 14 amino acids. Germline lookup yields CDR1 LNHNV and CDR2 YYDKDF (reference sequence). CDR3 sequence: CATSRETGATEVFF. The CDR3 DNA follows: TGTGCCACCAGCAGAGAAACAGGGGCCACTGAAGTTTTCTTT.

This clonotype has only a few counts. V gene TRBV19 combines with J gene TRBJ2-7; TRBD1 might be the D (6 bases). This CDR3 contains 14 residues. Germline assignment: CDR1 LNHDA and CDR2 SQIVND (reference sequence). Trimming cost V 0 bases and J 5 bases, with 11 bases left between them. CDR3 bases: TGTGCCAGTAGTATAGACAGGGGAATCGACGAGCAGTACTTC. Its protein product is CASSIDRGIDEQYF.

This clonotype was recorded at least ten times. The chain employs TRBV29-1 and TRBJ2-5, with 14 bases matching TRBD2. Germline V gene data show CDR1 as SQVTM and CDR2 as ANQGSEA. CDR3 length equals 13 residues. V lost 6 bases, J lost 5 bases, and 2 bases stayed unmatched. CDR3 residues: CSVRTSGRETQYF. The CDR3 nucleotides are TGCAGCGTCAGGACTAGCGGGAGGGAGACCCAGTACTTC.

The rearrangement links TRBV2 to TRBJ1-4; a possible D gene is TRBD1 (5 bases). Germline V gene sequence: CDR1 SNHLY, CDR2 FYNNEI. Trimming cost V 8 bases and J 8 bases, with 24 bases left between them. The CDR3 length is 16 residues. CDR3 amino acids: CASAAMGTGGKEKLFF. The CDR3 bases are TGTGCCAGCGCCGCAATGGGCACCGGGGGAAAGGAAAAACTGTTTTTT. Supplemented by reference TRBV2 and TRBJ1-4, the full variable domain reads EPEVTQTPSHQVTQMGQEVILRCVPISNHLYFYWYRQILGQKVEFLVSFYNNEISEKSEIFDDQFSVERPDGSNFTLKIRSTKLEDSAMYFCASAAMGTGGKEKLFFGSGTQLSVL.

This clonotype was recorded only once. The chain carries TRBV2 and TRBJ2-2; D perhaps matches TRBD1 (5 bases). V lost 7 bases and J lost 1, with 10 bases in between. The germline V gene encodes CDR1 SNHLY and CDR2 FYNNEI. This CDR3 spans 14 amino acids. In DNA, the CDR3 is TGTGCCAGCAAATACGACAGGAACACCGGGGAGCTGTTTTTT. It specifies CASKYDRNTGELFF.

This chain connects TRBV7-6 to TRBJ2-6; no firm D call. V lost 0 bases, J lost 4 bases, and 4 bases lay in between. CDR3 length equals 14 residues. Germline V gene sequence: CDR1 SGHVS, CDR2 FNYEAQ. The CDR3 nucleotides read TGTGCCAGCAGCTTAGCGCGGGGGGCCAACGTCCTGACTTTC. Translating gives CASSLARGANVLTF.

This clonotype was seen ten or more times. The J gene is TRBJ2-7, the V gene TRBV7-9, with D perhaps TRBD1 (5 bases). Trimming left V 2 bases short and J 5 bases short, with 10 bases between. Germline V gene data show CDR1 as SEHNR and CDR2 as FQNEAQ (reference sequence). The CDR3 is made up of 13 amino acids. The CDR3 coding sequence is TGTGCCAGCAGCTTAATGGACAACCACGAGCAGTACTTC. As protein: CASSLMDNHEQYF. The whole variable domain, filled in from reference TRBV7-9 and TRBJ2-7, reads DTGVSQNPRHKITKRGQNVTFRCDPISEHNRLYWYRQTLGQGPEFLTYFQNEAQLEKSRLLSDRFSAERPKGSFSTLEIQRTEQGDSAMYLCASSLMDNHEQYFGPGTRLTVT.

CDR3 bases: TGTGCCAGCAGCCTGGACGGACAATCTGGCTACACCTTC. Translated, it gives CASSLDGQSGYTF. This chain joins TRBV11-1 and TRBJ1-2; tentatively, D is TRBD1 (5 bases). The germline V and J ends were trimmed by 5 bases and 7 bases, with 14 bases remaining between them. This CDR3 region has 13 residues. Germline assignment: CDR1 SGHAT and CDR2 FQDESV (reference sequence).

The chain uses TRBV20-1 and TRBJ1-5; D is undetermined. The CDR3 runs to 16 residues. The V gene's germline CDR1 is DFQATT and CDR2 SNEGSKA (reference sequence). V was pared by 0 bases and J by 0 bases, with 12 bases between. CDR3 protein: CSARDRRDYSNQPQHF. DNA of the CDR3: TGCAGTGCTAGAGATCGTCGGGATTATAGCAATCAGCCCCAGCATTTT.

This clonotype was seen only once. The chain links TRBV4-1 to TRBJ2-7; 7 bases are shared with TRBD2. The CDR3 totals 15 residues. Trimming removed 1 base from V and 3 bases from J; junction bases left unmatched: 6. The germline CDR1 and CDR2 sequences are MGHRA and YSYEKL. This CDR3 reads CASSQGREWGYEQYF. In nucleotides, the CDR3 is TGCGCCAGCAGCCAAGGGCGGGAGTGGGGCTACGAGCAGTACTTC.

Details on this clonotype: One end of the junction fails to match germline, which may point to a read error. Here the CDR3 reads CAGSPGGTETQYF. CDR3 nucleotides: TGTGCCGGCAGCCCGGGGGGGACAGAGACCCAGTACTTC. This rearrangement joins TRBV6-1 to TRBJ2-5, with 8 positions matching TRBD2. This CDR3 contains 13 residues. Germline V gene sequence: CDR1 MNHNS, CDR2 SASEGT.

The table lists this clonotype with a few counts. The J gene is TRBJ1-5, the V gene TRBV10-2; tentative D call: TRBD1 (6 bases). V was trimmed by 2 bases and J by 1 base, leaving 6 bases between them. This CDR3 is built from 14 residues. Looked up from germline, CDR1 is WSHSY and CDR2 is SAAADI. The CDR3 here is CASSETGSNQPQHF. The CDR3 region has the DNA TGCGCCAGCAGTGAGACAGGGAGCAATCAGCCCCAGCATTTT.

This rearrangement joins TRBV9 to TRBJ2-5; either TRBD1 or TRBD2 may fit D (6 bases each). Germline values: CDR1 SGDLS, CDR2 YYNGEE. V was trimmed by 0 bases and J by 5 bases, leaving 14 bases between them. The CDR3 is made up of 15 amino acids. CDR3 region: CASSVGYGGAETQYF. The CDR3 DNA sequence: TGTGCCAGCAGCGTAGGGTACGGGGGCGCCGAGACCCAGTACTTC.

The chain employs TRBV6-1 and TRBJ1-1; perhaps TRBD1 as D (5 bases). The germline gives CDR1 MNHNS, CDR2 SASEGT. V lost 5 bases to trimming and J lost 8 bases, with 12 bases between them. The CDR3 runs to 12 residues. CDR3 protein: CASSTAGLEAFF. The DNA of the CDR3 is TGTGCCAGCAGTACCGCGGGACTGGAAGCTTTCTTT.

With regard to this clonotype: A much bigger clone sits one base away, suggesting this may be a read error. The V and J genes are TRBV2 and TRBJ1-1; possibly TRBD1 for D (6 bases). The CDR3 loop spans 14 amino acids. Germline V gene lookup returns CDR1 SNHLY and CDR2 FYNNEI. In DNA form, the CDR3 reads TGTGCCAGCAGTGAGGGGGCTGGGGACACTGGAGCTTTCTTT. Translating gives CASSEGAGDTGAFF.

In this sample, this clonotype turned up many times. J is TRBJ2-5 and V is TRBV13; no clear D. The CDR3 has 13 residues. Germline V lookup: CDR1 PRHDT, CDR2 FYEKMQ (reference sequence). Trimming shortened V by 0 bases and J by 5 bases, and 7 bases separated the two germline ends. CDR3 loop: CASSLGRVETQYF. The DNA of the CDR3 is TGTGCCAGCAGCTTAGGTCGGGTCGAGACCCAGTACTTC.

V usage is TRBV7-9 and J usage is TRBJ2-6; D could derive from TRBD1 or TRBD2 (5 bases each). V shed 2 bases and J shed 0 bases, with 11 bases lying between them. This CDR3 has 17 residues. Per germline, CDR1 SEHNR and CDR2 FQNEAQ (reference sequence). For the CDR3, the DNA is TGTGCCAGCAGCTTACCGGGACCCGGCTCTGGGGCCAACGTCCTGACTTTC. This encodes CASSLPGPGSGANVLTF. The full variable domain, rest sourced from reference TRBV7-9 and TRBJ2-6, is DTGVSQNPRHKITKRGQNVTFRCDPISEHNRLYWYRQTLGQGPEFLTYFQNEAQLEKSRLLSDRFSAERPKGSFSTLEIQRTEQGDSAMYLCASSLPGPGSGANVLTFGAGSRLTVL.

This clonotype was detected only a few times. This chain links TRBV2 with TRBJ2-7, with 7 bases fitting TRBD2. CDR1 and CDR2 from the germline V gene are SNHLY and FYNNEI. This CDR3 contains 14 residues. J lost 2 bases, V lost 6 bases, and 7 bases had no gene match. The CDR3 nucleotides read TGTGCCAGCAGCCAAGCGGGACCGACCTACGAGCAGTACTTC. Translating gives CASSQAGPTYEQYF.

In the case of this clonotype: Relative to the germline gene, one junction end is altered; a read error may explain this. This chain connects TRBV7-2 to TRBJ2-7; D remains ambiguous. The CDR3 sequence is 13 residues long. Germline CDR1 reads SGHTA; CDR2 reads FQGNSA. The CDR3: CASSLGISYEQHF. The CDR3 nucleotides are TGTGCCAGCAGCCTGGGGATCAGCTACGAGCAGCACTTC.